These T cell receptor beta chains were read from a single sample in a study of Graves' ophthalmopathy and Graves' hyperthyroidism. Each CDR3 protein is one row after TCRdb ran MiXCR on the multiplex PCR reads. Of 350,000 to 450,000 distinct CDR3 sequences in the sample, approximately 20% were seen once. Source material: peripheral blood. These receptor sequences come from a woman in her late teens or twenties with Graves' ophthalmopathy. The CDR3 runs from the conserved cysteine through the conserved F or W. The order of the fields is J gene, V gene, clone size, D gene, CDR3 DNA, CDR3 protein. A D gene is named only where the DNA matches it firmly. For some rows the clone size is stated as once, few or many, or as a class when expanded; others skip it.

TRBJ1-6 TRBV11-2 few TRBD1 TGTGCCATCAGCGGAACAGGGGGCGGGAATTCACCCCTCCACTTT CAISGTGGGNSPLHF
TRBJ1-3 TRBV28 many . TGTGCCAGCAGTCAAATTGAAGGGATCTCTGGAAACACCATATATTTT CASSQIEGISGNTIYF
TRBJ1-5 TRBV28 many TRBD1 TGTGCCAGCAGTACCCAGGGACAGGGGGCCGGTCAGCCCCAGCATTTT CASSTQGQGAGQPQHF
TRBJ1-2 TRBV27 many TRBD1 TGTGCCAGCAGCAGGGGGGACCTAGGCCTTACCTATGGCTACACCTTC CASSRGDLGLTYGYTF
TRBJ2-5 TRBV5-5 . TRBD2 TGTGCCAGCAGCCCCGGTAGGGCGGGAGGGCAAGAGACCCAGTACTTC CASSPGRAGGQETQYF
TRBJ2-2 TRBV5-1 many TRBD1 TGCGCCAGCAGCCAGCCAGGGGGCGTATCCGGGGAGCTGTTTTTT CASSQPGGVSGELFF
TRBJ1-5 TRBV11-2 many . TGTGCCAGCAGCTTAAGGGGTGGCCAGCCCCAGCATTTT CASSLRGGQPQHF
TRBJ2-7 TRBV28 many . TGTGCCAGCAGTTTATCTGCCAGTAGCTCCTACGAGCAGTACTTC CASSLSASSSYEQYF
TRBJ2-7 TRBV12-3/TRBV12-4 many TRBD2 TGTGCCAGCAGTTTTGGGGTGGGGACTAGCGTTGAAGGCTACGAGCAGTACTTC CASSFGVGTSVEGYEQYF
TRBJ2-7 TRBV4-3 many . TGCGCCAGCAGCCAATGGAGGAGCTCCTACGAGCAGTACTTC CASSQWRSSYEQYF
TRBJ2-2 TRBV19 many . TGTGCCAGTAGTTGGGGGGCCGGGGAGCTGTTTTTT CASSWGAGELFF
TRBJ2-7 TRBV30 many . TGTGCCGGGTCCGCCGGGCAGGGACTCTACGAGCAGTACTTC CAGSAGQGLYEQYF
TRBJ2-2 TRBV5-1 many TRBD1 TGCGCCAGCAGCACAGGGACAGGGCCGAACACCGGGGAGCTGTTTTTT CASSTGTGPNTGELFF
TRBJ2-5 TRBV11-2 many . TGTGCCAGCAGCTCCCGGACATCTCTTCAAGAGACCCAGTACTTC CASSSRTSLQETQYF
TRBJ2-7 TRBV29-1 many . TGCAGCGCTACGGGCACGACGCCCTACGAGCAGTACTTC CSATGTTPYEQYF
TRBJ1-2 TRBV6-5 many . TGTGCCAGCAGTTACCGGGGGACACCAGCTAACTATGGCTACACCTTC CASSYRGTPANYGYTF
TRBJ1-1 TRBV9 many . TGTGCCAGCAGCGTAGGGGCAGGGGTCGGGAACACTGAAGCTTTCTTT CASSVGAGVGNTEAFF
TRBJ2-7 TRBV5-1 many . TGCGCCAGCAGCTCCCTGGGCTACGAGCAGTACTTC CASSSLGYEQYF
TRBJ1-2 TRBV20-1 few . TGCAGTGCTAGCAGGCAGGGAATAGGAATAGCTAACTATGGCTACACCTTC CSASRQGIGIANYGYTF
TRBJ2-7 TRBV6-2/TRBV6-3 many TRBD2 TGTGCCAGCAGCCCCGGGGGGGCTCTATACTACGAGCAGTACTTC CASSPGGALYYEQYF
TRBJ1-1 TRBV7-9 many . TGTGCCAGCAGACGAGAGTTGAACACTGAAGCTTTCTTT CASRRELNTEAFF
TRBJ2-7 TRBV29-1 many TRBD1 TGCAGCGTTGGCCTGGGACAGGGAAGATACGAGCAGTACTTC CSVGLGQGRYEQYF
TRBJ2-2 TRBV4-2 many . TGTGCCAGCAGCCAAGATGCCAGACCGGATTCCGGGGAGCTGTTTTTT CASSQDARPDSGELFF
TRBJ1-1 TRBV7-2 many . TGTGCCAGCAGCGCCGACAGGGAAGCTTTCTTT CASSADREAFF
TRBJ2-7 TRBV30 many . TGTGCCTTAACATCAGGTCGAGGGCGGAACGAGCAGTACTTC CALTSGRGRNEQYF
TRBJ2-7 TRBV27 many . TGTGCCAGCAGTTTATCGGAAAGGGGCCAGTCAGGGCAGTACTTC CASSLSERGQSGQYF
TRBJ1-5 TRBV4-3 many . TGCGCCAGCAGCCAAGTAGTACAGGCAAATCAGCCCCAGCATTTT CASSQVVQANQPQHF
TRBJ2-7 TRBV4-2 many TRBD2 TGTGCCAGCAGCTCCCAGGCAGGCGGGAGTGGCTACGAGCAGTACTTC CASSSQAGGSGYEQYF
TRBJ2-7 TRBV6-5 many . TGTGCCAGCAGCGTACAGTTTGTAGTTCCCTACGAGCAGTACTTC CASSVQFVVPYEQYF
TRBJ1-2 TRBV6-1 . TRBD1 TGTGCCAGCAGCGGACCGGGACAGGGATTGAGCTATGGCTACACCTTC CASSGPGQGLSYGYTF
TRBJ2-7 TRBV6-1 many . TGTGCCAGCAGTGTATGGGAGGAGCAGTACTTC CASSVWEEQYF
TRBJ1-1 TRBV2 many TRBD1 TGTGCCAGCAGTGACCGTAGGCAGGGGGAGGCGAACACTGAAGCTTTCTTT CASSDRRQGEANTEAFF
TRBJ1-6 TRBV7-8 many . TGTGCCAGCAGCTCCCAGGGGACGGCGGATAATTCACCCCTCCACTTT CASSSQGTADNSPLHF
TRBJ1-1 TRBV6-1 many . TGTGCCAGCAAGGGCACCCTACTTTCGGAAGCTTTCTTT CASKGTLLSEAFF
TRBJ1-1 TRBV5-1 many TRBD1 TGCGCCAGCAGGAACACAGGGGGAGTGACTGAAGCTTTCTTT CASRNTGGVTEAFF
TRBJ1-6 TRBV30 many . TGTGCCTGGAGCTCCGGGGGCAGAGGGAATTCACCCCTCCACTTT CAWSSGGRGNSPLHF
TRBJ2-7 TRBV27 . TRBD1 TGTGCCAGCAGTTGGGGACAGGCTCCCTACGAGCAGTACTTC CASSWGQAPYEQYF
TRBJ1-2 TRBV6-5 many . TGTGCCAGCAGTTACTCCTTGACTCCTTGGGATGGCTACACCTTC CASSYSLTPWDGYTF
TRBJ2-7 TRBV12-3/TRBV12-4 . TRBD2 TGTGCCAGCAGTATCGCGGGAGTATCCTACGAGCAGTACTTC CASSIAGVSYEQYF
TRBJ1-3 TRBV6-1 . . TGTGCCACCTCGACAGCGGGAAACACCATATATTTT CATSTAGNTIYF
TRBJ2-7 TRBV18 . . TGTGCCAGCTCACTCCGAGAACAGCCCTACGAGCAGTACTTC CASSLREQPYEQYF
TRBJ2-2 TRBV11-2 many TRBD2 TGTGCCAGCAGCCCACTAGCGGGGGGAGGGACCGGGGAGCTGTTTTTT CASSPLAGGGTGELFF
TRBJ1-2 TRBV6-1 few . TGTGCCAGCAGAGCGGAGGACGTCTATGGCTACACCTTC CASRAEDVYGYTF
TRBJ2-5 TRBV7-6 many TRBD1 TGTGCCAGCAGCTTACGACCGGGACAGGGACAAGAGACCCAGTACTTC CASSLRPGQGQETQYF
TRBJ2-5 TRBV14 . . TGTGCCAGCAGCCAAGAGGCGGCGACCCAGTACTTC CASSQEAATQYF
TRBJ2-7 TRBV12-3/TRBV12-4 many TRBD1 TGTGCCAGCAGTCCCGACAGGGGGCCTGGCTACGAGCAGTACTTC CASSPDRGPGYEQYF
TRBJ2-7 TRBV27 many . TGTGCCAGCCAAGGACAGTTAAACGAGCAGTACTTC CASQGQLNEQYF
TRBJ2-4 TRBV5-1 many . TGCGCCAGCAGCGGGGGGACTCAGCTAGCCAAAAACATTCAGTACTTC CASSGGTQLAKNIQYF
TRBJ2-7 TRBV7-8 many . TGTGCCAGCAGCTTACTGGCAAGAGAATGGGGGGAGCAGTACTTC CASSLLAREWGEQYF
TRBJ2-4 TRBV7-3 many TRBD2 TGTGCCAGCAGCCTTGGGGTAGCGGGAGGCCTAGCCAAAAACATTCAGTACTTC CASSLGVAGGLAKNIQYF
TRBJ2-5 TRBV15 many . TGTGCCACCAGCAGAGCCCCCGGAGAGACCCAGTACTTC CATSRAPGETQYF
TRBJ2-5 TRBV28 . TRBD1 TGTGCCAGCCTGACAGGGGGCTATGGAGAGACCCAGTACTTC CASLTGGYGETQYF
TRBJ2-7 TRBV4-3 many . TGCGCCAGCAGCCAAGGAACTAGACTCGAGCAGTACTTC CASSQGTRLEQYF
TRBJ2-7 TRBV7-3 many . TGTGCCAGCAGCTTTGGGGTGAACTACGAGCAGTACTTC CASSFGVNYEQYF
TRBJ2-5 TRBV11-2 many . TGTGCCAGCAGGGTAGGCTGGGTCGGAGCCCAGTACTTC CASRVGWVGAQYF